These 21 T cell receptor beta chains share one sample of origin, sequenced in a study of T cells in Graves' hyperthyroidism and ophthalmopathy. There were TCR beta CDR3 regions amplified from RNA transcripts. A set of HTBI primers served as the primers for a first-round RT-PCR of the TCR CDR3. MiXCR, applied by TCRdb to the multiplex PCR reads, yields one record per CDR3 protein. The sample yields 300,000 to 400,000 distinct CDR3 sequences, approximately 22% seen once. The sequencing sample was made of blood. The receptors stem from a woman aged 45-65 years with Graves' hyperthyroidism.

V usage is TRBV29-1 and J usage is TRBJ1-5; 7 bases map to TRBD1. Germline-derived CDR1 and CDR2 are SQVTM and ANQGSEA. The CDR3 extends over 12 amino acids. V was clipped by 5 bases and J by 7 bases; unmatched bases: 5. CDR3 residues: CSVSGGGQPQHF. CDR3 DNA sequence: TGCAGCGTTTCAGGGGGTGGACAGCCCCAGCATTTT.

This clonotype appeared many times. The J gene is TRBJ1-2, the V gene TRBV11-2, with D unresolved. Germline assignment: CDR1 SGHAT and CDR2 FQNNGV. The CDR3 is 11 residues long. V shed 7 bases and J shed 8 bases, with 11 bases lying between them. CDR3 nucleotide sequence: TGTGCCAGCACCAAGAGTCGGGGCTACACCTTC. The encoded protein is CASTKSRGYTF. Using reference TRBV11-2 and TRBJ1-2 for the parts outside the CDR3, the full variable domain is EAGVAQSPRYKIIEKRQSVAFWCNPISGHATLYWYQQILGQGPKLLIQFQNNGVVDDSQLPKDRFSAERLKGVDSTLKIQPAKLEDSAVYLCASTKSRGYTFGSGTRLTVV.

The chain couples TRBV7-2 to TRBJ1-5; perhaps TRBD1 as D (6 bases). Germline V lookup: CDR1 SGHTA, CDR2 FQGNSA. This CDR3 has 14 residues. V was cut by 3 bases and J by 7 bases, with 13 bases left in between. CDR3 protein: CASSLTGMGQPQHF. The CDR3 nucleotides are TGTGCCAGCAGCTTGACAGGCATGGGGCAGCCCCAGCATTTT.

At least ten counts were recorded for this clonotype. The chain combines TRBV5-1 with TRBJ1-1; tentatively, D is TRBD1 (5 bases). Germline V lookup: CDR1 SGHRS, CDR2 YFSETQ. This CDR3 region has 15 residues. V lost 6 bases and J lost 0, with 15 bases in between. Here the CDR3 DNA reads TGCGCCAGCACCCGGGCCCCGACAGTGAACACTGAAGCTTTCTTT. Protein: CASTRAPTVNTEAFF.

This clonotype turned up a few times. The gene calls are TRBV4-1 and TRBJ1-4, with TRBD1 matching over 9 bases. The V gene's germline CDR1 is MGHRA and CDR2 YSYEKL. The length of the CDR3 is 15 residues. The V and J ends lost 2 bases and 5 bases, in that order; junction bases with no gene match: 3. DNA for the CDR3: TGCGCCAGCAGCCAAAACAGGGGGCCGAATGAAAAACTGTTTTTT. The encoded protein is CASSQNRGPNEKLFF.

This clonotype was seen ten or more times. V is TRBV7-9 and J is TRBJ2-3; perhaps D is TRBD1 or TRBD2 (5 bases each). The ends were cut back, 4 bases at V and 4 bases at J, with 21 bases in the middle. Germline loops: CDR1 SEHNR, CDR2 FQNEAQ (reference sequence). The CDR3 has 17 amino acids. CDR3: CASSSPFGTRVADTQYF. CDR3 nucleotides: TGTGCCAGCAGCTCCCCTTTCGGGACCAGAGTGGCAGATACGCAGTATTTT.

The DNA of the CDR3 is TGTGCCAGCAGCCCAGTGGGGGGGTGGGCCGACAATGAGCAGTTCTTC. Translation: CASSPVGGWADNEQFF. The chain joins TRBV7-8 to TRBJ2-1; 7 bases fit TRBD2. The CDR3 totals 16 residues. V was pared by 5 bases and J by 5 bases, with 12 bases of the junction left unmatched. CDR1 is SGHVS, CDR2 FQNEAQ, per germline. Complete variable domain (other parts from reference TRBV7-8 and TRBJ2-1): GAGVSQSPRYKVAKRGQDVALRCDPISGHVSLFWYQQALGQGPEFLTYFQNEAQLDKSGLPSDRFFAERPEGSVSTLKIQRTQQEDSAVYLCASSPVGGWADNEQFFGPGTRLTVL.

In its sample, this clonotype was seen many times. CDR3 in amino acids: CASSLAGTSGKDTQYF. The CDR3 DNA follows: TGTGCCAGCAGCTTAGCTGGAACTAGCGGGAAGGATACGCAGTATTTT. The chain recombines TRBV7-2 with TRBJ2-3; 10 bases match TRBD2. J lost 6 bases, V lost 0 bases, and 6 bases had no gene match. This CDR3 comprises 16 residues. CDR1 SGHTA and CDR2 FQGNSA come from the germline V gene. Supplemented by reference TRBV7-2 and TRBJ2-3, the full variable domain reads GAGVSQSPSNKVTEKGKDVELRCDPISGHTALYWYRQSLGQGLEFLIYFQGNSAPDKSGLPSDRFSAERTGGSVSTLTIQRTQQEDSAVYLCASSLAGTSGKDTQYFGPGTRLTVL.

This clonotype was found many times. The V gene is TRBV11-3, the J gene TRBJ2-1, with D perhaps TRBD2 (5 bases). The germline V gene encodes CDR1 SGHNT and CDR2 YENEEA. This CDR3 region has 16 residues. The V gene lost 1 base and the J gene lost 2 bases, with 12 bases spanning the gap. The CDR3 protein is CASSLGGPPTYNEQFF. For the CDR3, the DNA is TGTGCCAGCAGCTTAGGAGGGCCCCCAACCTACAATGAGCAGTTCTTC.

At least ten counts were recorded for this clonotype. The chain combines TRBV12-3 or TRBV12-4 with TRBJ1-3, with a tentative D call TRBD1 (6 bases). Trimming cost V 1 base and J 0 bases, with 10 bases left between them. The CDR3 consists of 16 residues. The CDR3 here is CASSLGQGYSGNTIYF. The CDR3 nucleotides are TGTGCCAGCAGTTTAGGGCAGGGGTACTCTGGAAACACCATATATTTT.

This clonotype was observed at least ten times. This rearrangement joins TRBV30 to TRBJ1-1; D gene ambiguous. The germline V and J ends were trimmed by 2 bases and 4 bases, with 17 bases remaining between them. Germline V lookup: CDR1 GTSNPN, CDR2 SVGIG (reference sequence). CDR3 size: 15 residues. The chain's CDR3 is CAWSTVTGGGTEAFF. CDR3 in DNA: TGTGCCTGGAGTACTGTAACGGGCGGCGGCACTGAAGCTTTCTTT.

This clonotype was observed many times. The rearrangement uses TRBV12-3 or TRBV12-4 and TRBJ1-2, with a tentative D call TRBD1 (5 bases). Trimming removed 5 bases at V and 8 bases at J, with 15 bases between. The CDR3 sequence is 13 residues long. The DNA of the CDR3 is TGTGCCAGCAGTCTCGGACACCCGAACGGCTACACCTTC. Amino acid sequence: CASSLGHPNGYTF.

At least ten counts were recorded for this clonotype. The chain uses TRBV11-1 and TRBJ1-1; maybe TRBD1 (5 bases). CDR3 length: 14 residues. V lost 0 bases and J 4 bases, leaving 9 bases between the germline ends. Germline CDR1 is SGHAT and CDR2 is FQDESV (reference sequence). The DNA of the CDR3 is TGTGCCAGCAGCTTAGCTGAGGGGTCCACTGAAGCTTTCTTT. As protein: CASSLAEGSTEAFF.

This clonotype was seen ten or more times. This sequence joins TRBV30 and TRBJ1-1; possible D gene TRBD1, 5 bases. V dropped 0 bases and J dropped 6 bases, with 11 bases sitting between them. The CDR3 sequence is 13 residues long. The germline V gene has CDR1 GTSNPN and CDR2 SVGIG (reference sequence). In nucleotides, the CDR3 is TGTGCCTGGAGTGTAACCCCGGGGGCTGAAGCTTTCTTT. Translating it yields CAWSVTPGAEAFF.

The chain joins TRBV9 to TRBJ2-2, with TRBD2 matching over 10 bases. V lost 0 bases, J lost 4 bases, and 0 bases stayed unmatched. The length of the CDR3 is 15 residues. Germline lookup yields CDR1 SGDLS and CDR2 YYNGEE. The CDR3 sequence: CASSVASGSTGELFF. The CDR3 DNA reads as TGTGCCAGCAGCGTAGCTAGCGGGAGCACCGGGGAGCTGTTTTTT.

V usage is TRBV7-9 and J usage is TRBJ2-2; D may correspond to TRBD1 or TRBD2 (5 bases each). V shed 2 bases and J shed 6 bases, with 13 bases lying between them. Germline CDR1 SEHNR, CDR2 FQNEAQ (reference sequence). This CDR3 comprises 15 residues. CDR3 residues: CASSLITGAPGELFF. CDR3 in DNA: TGTGCCAGCAGCTTAATAACCGGGGCCCCCGGGGAGCTGTTTTTT.

The sample holds a few counts of this clonotype. This may be a read error: a much more frequent sequence differs by one nucleotide. The CDR3 loop is CASSGASGRMLKNEQFF. Written as DNA, the CDR3 is TGTGCCAGCAGCGGAGCTAGCGGGAGGATGCTTAAGAATGAGCAGTTCTTC. This sequence joins TRBV7-9 and TRBJ2-1; 11 nucleotides agree with TRBD2. Unmatched junction bases numbered 13, after V lost 5 bases and J lost 7 bases. Looked up from germline, CDR1 is SEHNR and CDR2 is FQNEAQ (reference sequence). The CDR3 is made up of 17 amino acids.

The table lists this clonotype with many counts. The genes are TRBV2 and TRBJ1-2; possibly TRBD1 for D (5 bases). This CDR3 spans 15 amino acids. Germline V gene sequence: CDR1 SNHLY, CDR2 FYNNEI. Trimming removed 0 bases from V and 7 bases from J, with 15 bases in between. The CDR3 protein is CASSEAPGQGSGYTF. The DNA for the CDR3 is TGTGCCAGCAGTGAAGCGCCAGGGCAGGGAAGTGGCTACACCTTC.

This clonotype was found many times. The J gene is TRBJ2-3, the V gene TRBV6-4, with a possible D match to TRBD2 (6 bases). This CDR3 region has 15 residues. Germline assignment: CDR1 MRHNA and CDR2 SNTAGT. V lost 2 bases and J lost 0, with 9 bases in between. The CDR3 nucleotides are TGTGCCAGCAGTGACCAGAGCGGGAGCACAGATACGCAGTATTTT. Residues: CASSDQSGSTDTQYF.

This clonotype has ten or more counts. This chain uses TRBV30 with TRBJ2-2; D is unclear. The CDR3 contains 17 residues. The V gene lost 0 bases and the J gene lost 4 bases, with 18 bases spanning the gap. Germline V gene data show CDR1 as GTSNPN and CDR2 as SVGIG (reference sequence). CDR3 DNA: TGTGCCTGGAGTGTGACGGGCCCGCGAGCCCCCACCGGGGAGCTGTTTTTT. Translated: CAWSVTGPRAPTGELFF.

The rearrangement uses TRBV29-1 and TRBJ2-5; TRBD1 aligns across 8 bases. This CDR3 has 15 amino acids. CDR1 SQVTM and CDR2 ANQGSEA come from the germline V gene. Trimming at V came to 7 bases and at J to 3 bases, leaving 13 bases not matched to a gene. CDR3 in DNA: TGCAGCGCAGGGGCCGGCAGGGGGCGGGAAGAGACCCAGTACTTC. Amino acid sequence: CSAGAGRGREETQYF.